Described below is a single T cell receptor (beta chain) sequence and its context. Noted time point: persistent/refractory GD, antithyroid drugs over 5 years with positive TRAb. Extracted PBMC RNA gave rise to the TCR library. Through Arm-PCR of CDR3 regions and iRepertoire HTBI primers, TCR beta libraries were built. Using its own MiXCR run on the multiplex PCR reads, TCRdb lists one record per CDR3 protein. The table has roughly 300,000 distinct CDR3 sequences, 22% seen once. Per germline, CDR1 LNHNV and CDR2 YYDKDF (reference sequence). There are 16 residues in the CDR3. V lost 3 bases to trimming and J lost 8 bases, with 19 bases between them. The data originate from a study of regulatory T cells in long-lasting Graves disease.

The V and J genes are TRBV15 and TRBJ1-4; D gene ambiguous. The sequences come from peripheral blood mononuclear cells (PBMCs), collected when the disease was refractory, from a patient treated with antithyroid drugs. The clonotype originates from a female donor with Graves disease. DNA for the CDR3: TGTGCCACCAGCAGCTTCGAAATGCTAAGGAGCGAAAAACTGTTTTTT. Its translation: CATSSFEMLRSEKLFF.